Following are 21 T cell receptor beta chains from one sample sequenced in a study of shared clonotypes between healthy human individuals. Clones were sequenced by immunoSEQ multiplex PCR, and TCRdb holds only the in-frame ones, with some missing. The sample lists 2 million to 2.5 million clones; 85% to 95% were seen once. The specimen was naive CD4+ T cells from PBMCs. Sample subset: CD45RA+ positively selected. Receptors were obtained from a man between 18 and 35 years old in good health. Some clones in this sample may be carry-over from other donors' samples.

This chain joins TRBV5-4 and TRBJ1-2; D not resolved. The CDR3 extends over 16 amino acids. Germline lookup yields CDR1 SGHNT and CDR2 YYREEE (reference sequence). V lost 4 bases and J 1 base, leaving 17 bases between the germline ends. The CDR3 loop is CASSRVGGGGNYGYTF. In DNA, the CDR3 is TGTGCCAGCAGCCGGGTGGGCGGCGGTGGTAACTATGGCTACACCTTC.

The rearrangement uses TRBV6-1 and TRBJ1-3; D unresolved. Germline V lookup: CDR1 MNHNS, CDR2 SASEGT. The germline V and J ends were trimmed by 8 bases and 0 bases, with 5 bases remaining between them. The CDR3 sequence is 12 residues long. CDR3: CASGSSGNTIYF. The DNA of the CDR3 is TGTGCCAGCGGGTCCTCTGGAAACACCATATATTTT.

The chain couples TRBV18 to TRBJ2-5, with D perhaps being TRBD1 or TRBD2 (7 bases each). The CDR3 loop spans 13 amino acids. The V end was cut by 8 bases, the J end by 2 bases, with 12 bases between. Germline CDR1 reads KGHSH; CDR2 reads LQKENI. The DNA of the CDR3 is TGTGCCAGCGGGAGGGGGCAACAAGAGACCCAGTACTTC. Protein product: CASGRGQQETQYF. The full variable domain, its missing parts supplied by reference TRBV18 and TRBJ2-5, is NAGVMQNPRHLVRRRGQEARLRCSPMKGHSHVYWYRQLPEEGLKFMVYLQKENIIDESGMPKERFSAEFPKEGPSILRIQQVVRGDSAAYFCASGRGQQETQYFGPGTRLLVL.

As concerns this clone: Other DNA variants within this sample encode the same CDR3. The CDR3 spells CAISGDLGTEAFF. The CDR3 nucleotides read TGTGCCATCAGTGGGGACCTGGGGACTGAAGCTTTCTTT. The rearrangement uses TRBV10-3 and TRBJ1-1; D perhaps matches TRBD1 (5 bases). This CDR3 has 13 residues. The germline gives CDR1 ENHRY, CDR2 SYGVKD. Trimming removed 4 bases from V and 5 bases from J, with 11 bases in between.

The V call is TRBV9, the J call TRBJ1-2; 7 bases match TRBD1. Germline V lookup: CDR1 SGDLS, CDR2 YYNGEE. The CDR3 extends over 14 amino acids. The ends lost 3 bases at V and 5 bases at J; junction bases unmatched: 7. CDR3 DNA sequence: TGTGCCAGCAGCGCCGACAGGGCCCCTTATGGCTACACCTTC. As protein: CASSADRAPYGYTF.

The rearrangement joins TRBV27 to TRBJ1-3; D possibly corresponds to TRBD1 (5 bases). With 5 bases removed from V and 2 bases from J, the gap between germline ends came to 16 bases. The CDR3 contains 16 residues. Germline V gene data show CDR1 as MNHEY and CDR2 as SMNVEV (reference sequence). In DNA, the CDR3 is TGTGCCAGCAGTGCTCGGGACTCCGGAGCTGGAAACACCATATATTTT. It codes for CASSARDSGAGNTIYF.

The rearrangement joins TRBV9 to TRBJ2-1; 7 positions match TRBD2. CDR1 SGDLS and CDR2 YYNGEE come from the germline V gene. The CDR3 contains 14 residues. With 1 base clipped from V and 7 bases from J, the junction kept 5 bases outside the gene matches. CDR3 DNA sequence: TGTGCCAGCAGCGTAAACCCTAGCGGAAATGAGCAGTTCTTC. Its translation is CASSVNPSGNEQFF.

The V gene is TRBV29-1, the J gene TRBJ2-1, with no clear D. There are 12 residues in the CDR3. CDR1 is SQVTM and CDR2 is ANQGSEA in the germline V gene. V lost 4 bases and J 0 bases, leaving 4 bases between the germline ends. In nucleotides, the CDR3 is TGCAGCGTTGTAAGCTCCTACAATGAGCAGTTCTTC. Translated: CSVVSSYNEQFF.

The gene calls are TRBV5-1 and TRBJ2-1, with D perhaps given as TRBD1 or TRBD2 (5 bases each). Per germline, CDR1 SGHRS and CDR2 YFSETQ. This CDR3 has 16 amino acids. The germline V and J ends were trimmed by 5 bases and 2 bases, with 17 bases remaining between them. The CDR3 loop is CASSAPGPTTYNEQFF. The CDR3, as DNA: TGCGCCAGCAGTGCTCCGGGACCGACGACCTACAATGAGCAGTTCTTC. Full variable domain (rest looked up from reference TRBV5-1 and TRBJ2-1): KAGVTQTPRYLIKTRGQQVTLSCSPISGHRSVSWYQQTPGQGLQFLFEYFSETQRNKGNFPGRFSGRQFSNSRSEMNVSTLELGDSALYLCASSAPGPTTYNEQFFGPGTRLTVL.

The chain joins TRBV6-1 to TRBJ2-5, with a possible D match to TRBD1 (6 bases). Trimming removed 3 bases at V and 5 bases at J, with 10 bases between. This CDR3 contains 13 residues. CDR1 is MNHNS and CDR2 is SASEGT in the germline V gene. The CDR3 bases are TGTGCCAGCAGTGACAGGGGAAGGGAGACCCAGTACTTC. As protein: CASSDRGRETQYF.

The CDR3 sequence is CASSLPLGGALAYEQYF. CDR3 DNA sequence: TGTGCCAGCAGTTTACCCCTCGGCGGGGCCCTCGCCTACGAGCAGTACTTC. V gene TRBV28 combines with J gene TRBJ2-7; weak D call: TRBD2 (6 bases). Germline CDR1 is MDHEN and CDR2 is SYDVKM. The CDR3 covers 17 residues. The V and J ends lost 2 bases and 2 bases respectively, with 19 bases between them.

As regards this clone: The sample contains more than one DNA sequence encoding this CDR3. This chain uses TRBV28 with TRBJ1-4; a possible D gene is TRBD1 (5 bases). The V and J ends lost 2 bases and 11 bases respectively, with 9 bases between them. CDR1 is MDHEN, CDR2 SYDVKM, per germline. The CDR3 has 12 amino acids. The CDR3 sequence: CASSLVTEKLFF. CDR3 nucleotides: TGTGCCAGCAGTTTAGTGACAGAGAAACTGTTTTTT. The complete variable domain, with remaining parts taken from reference TRBV28 and TRBJ1-4, reads DVKVTQSSRYLVKRTGEKVFLECVQDMDHENMFWYRQDPGLGLRLIYFSYDVKMKEKGDIPEGYSVSREKKERFSLILESASTNQTSMYLCASSLVTEKLFFGSGTQLSVL.

Notes on this clone: The same CDR3 is also encoded by other DNA sequences in this sample. The gene calls are TRBV28 and TRBJ2-3; D is undetermined. There are 11 residues in the CDR3. V was shortened by 4 bases and J by 3 bases, with 2 bases between the two germline ends. Germline CDR1 MDHEN, CDR2 SYDVKM. The CDR3 DNA is TGTGCCAGCAGTTCGACAGATACGCAGTATTTT. Protein product: CASSSTDTQYF.

CDR3 bases: TGTGCCAGCAGCTTGGTGGCTAGCGTAGATACGCAGTATTTT. It translates to CASSLVASVDTQYF. J is TRBJ2-3 and V is TRBV5-6, with D possibly TRBD2 on 6 matching bases. Per the germline V gene, CDR1 is SGHDT and CDR2 is YYEEEE. The CDR3 has 14 amino acids. Deletions cut 0 bases from V and 5 bases from J, with 10 bases between.

V gene TRBV27 combines with J gene TRBJ2-7; D is uncertain. The CDR3 covers 11 residues. Germline V gives CDR1 MNHEY, CDR2 SMNVEV (reference sequence). V was trimmed by 8 bases and J by 0 bases, leaving 5 bases between them. The CDR3 DNA reads as TGTGCCAGCCCCGCCTCCTACGAGCAGTACTTC. Encoded protein: CASPASYEQYF.

This chain joins TRBV19 and TRBJ2-3, with 13 nucleotides matching TRBD2. The CDR3 has 16 amino acids. V lost 4 bases, J lost 4 bases, and 5 bases stayed unmatched. Germline CDR1 reads LNHDA; CDR2 reads SQIVND (reference sequence). The DNA of the CDR3 is TGTGCCAGTAGTACGGGGACTAGCGGGGCCCCAGATACGCAGTATTTT. This codes for CASSTGTSGAPDTQYF. Full variable domain (missing parts from reference TRBV19 and TRBJ2-3): DGGITQSPKYLFRKEGQNVTLSCEQNLNHDAMYWYRQDPGQGLRLIYYSQIVNDFQKGDIAEGYSVSREKKESFPLTVTSAQKNPTAFYLCASSTGTSGAPDTQYFGPGTRLTVL.

This chain links TRBV7-2 with TRBJ2-3; TRBD2 agrees at 11 bases. V lost 6 bases, J lost 4 bases, and 12 bases stayed unmatched. The CDR3 is made up of 17 amino acids. Germline V gene data show CDR1 as SGHTA and CDR2 as FQGNSA. The CDR3 nucleotides are TGTGCCAGCAGACTAACGGTTAGCGGGAGGGCCCCAGATACGCAGTATTTT. Protein: CASRLTVSGRAPDTQYF. Supplemented by reference TRBV7-2 and TRBJ2-3, the full variable domain reads GAGVSQSPSNKVTEKGKDVELRCDPISGHTALYWYRQSLGQGLEFLIYFQGNSAPDKSGLPSDRFSAERTGGSVSTLTIQRTQQEDSAVYLCASRLTVSGRAPDTQYFGPGTRLTVL.

This chain joins TRBV9 and TRBJ1-2, with D unclear. The CDR3 extends over 16 amino acids. Germline V CDR1 and CDR2: SGDLS, YYNGEE. V was pared by 3 bases and J by 0 bases, with 15 bases between. CDR3 protein: CASSASTEPSNYGYTF. In nucleotides, the CDR3 is TGTGCCAGCAGCGCTTCTACAGAACCATCTAACTATGGCTACACCTTC.

This rearrangement joins TRBV6-1 to TRBJ2-7; 7 bases are a match to TRBD1. Losses at the gene ends were 4 bases for V and 0 bases for J; bases not matched to a gene: 3. CDR1 and CDR2 (germline): MNHNS, SASEGT. This CDR3 region has 14 residues. The CDR3 DNA reads as TGTGCCAGCAGTGTCGACAGGGTCTCCTACGAGCAGTACTTC. It codes for CASSVDRVSYEQYF.

CDR3 residues: CASSFRTGTDTQYF. As DNA, the CDR3 is TGTGCCAGCAGTTTCAGGACAGGGACAGATACGCAGTATTTT. The genes are TRBV27 and TRBJ2-3; 8 bases map to TRBD1. The CDR3 sequence is 14 residues long. V lost 3 bases to trimming and J lost 3 bases; unmatched junction nucleotides: 2. CDR1 MNHEY and CDR2 SMNVEV come from the germline V gene (reference sequence).

This clone was observed once. The chain is built from TRBV6-1 and TRBJ2-5, with 8 bases lining up with TRBD1. In germline, CDR1 is MNHNS, CDR2 SASEGT. V lost 8 bases and J lost 2; bases outside the gene matches: 4. The CDR3 is made up of 13 amino acids. CDR3 amino acids: CASGRQGQETQYF. In DNA form, the CDR3 reads TGTGCCAGCGGCAGACAGGGGCAAGAGACCCAGTACTTC.